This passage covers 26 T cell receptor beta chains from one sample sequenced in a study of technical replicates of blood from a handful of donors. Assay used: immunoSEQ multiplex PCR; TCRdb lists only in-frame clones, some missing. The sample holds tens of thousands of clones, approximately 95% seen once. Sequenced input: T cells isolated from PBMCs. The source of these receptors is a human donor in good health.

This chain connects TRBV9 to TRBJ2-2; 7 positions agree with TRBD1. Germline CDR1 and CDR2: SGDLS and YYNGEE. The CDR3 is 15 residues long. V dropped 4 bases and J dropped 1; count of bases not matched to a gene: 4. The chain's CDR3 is CASSPRTGNTGELFF. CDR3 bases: TGTGCCAGCAGCCCCCGGACAGGGAACACCGGGGAGCTGTTTTTT.

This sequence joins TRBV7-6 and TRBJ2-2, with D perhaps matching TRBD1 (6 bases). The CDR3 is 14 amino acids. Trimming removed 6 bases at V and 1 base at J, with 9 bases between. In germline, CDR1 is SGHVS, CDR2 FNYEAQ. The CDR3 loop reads CASSLTGNTGELFF. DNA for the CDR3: TGTGCCAGCAGTTTGACAGGGAACACCGGGGAGCTGTTTTTT.

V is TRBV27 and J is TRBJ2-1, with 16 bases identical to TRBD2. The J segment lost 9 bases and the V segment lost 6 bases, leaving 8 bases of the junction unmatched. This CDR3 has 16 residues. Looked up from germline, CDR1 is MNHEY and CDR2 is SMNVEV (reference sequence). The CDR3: CASSPGTSGRETEQFF. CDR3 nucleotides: TGTGCCAGCAGCCCCGGGACTAGCGGGAGGGAGACTGAGCAGTTCTTC.

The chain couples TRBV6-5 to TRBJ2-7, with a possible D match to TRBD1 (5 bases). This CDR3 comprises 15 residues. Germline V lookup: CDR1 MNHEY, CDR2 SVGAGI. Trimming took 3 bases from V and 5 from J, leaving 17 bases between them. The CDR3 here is CASSYGAGPADEQYF. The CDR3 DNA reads TGTGCCAGCAGTTATGGGGCAGGGCCGGCGGACGAGCAGTACTTC.

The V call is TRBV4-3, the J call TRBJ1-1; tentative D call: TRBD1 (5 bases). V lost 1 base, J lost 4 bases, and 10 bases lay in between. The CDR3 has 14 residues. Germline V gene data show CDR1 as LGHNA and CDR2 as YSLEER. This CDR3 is CASSQGEGVTEAFF. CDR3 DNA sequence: TGCGCCAGCAGCCAAGGGGAAGGGGTCACTGAAGCTTTCTTT.

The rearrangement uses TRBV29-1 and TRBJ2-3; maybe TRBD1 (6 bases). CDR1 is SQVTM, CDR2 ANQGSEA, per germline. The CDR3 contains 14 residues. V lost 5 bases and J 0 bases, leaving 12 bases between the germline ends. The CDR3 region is CSVSETGSTDTQYF. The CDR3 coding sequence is TGCAGCGTTTCCGAGACAGGTAGCACAGATACGCAGTATTTT.

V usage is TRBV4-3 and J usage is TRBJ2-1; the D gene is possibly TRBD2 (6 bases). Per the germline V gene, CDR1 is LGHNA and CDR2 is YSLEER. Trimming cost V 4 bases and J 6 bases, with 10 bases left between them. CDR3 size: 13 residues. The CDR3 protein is CASSPGTSNEQFF. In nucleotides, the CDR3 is TGCGCCAGCAGCCCCGGGACTTCCAATGAGCAGTTCTTC.

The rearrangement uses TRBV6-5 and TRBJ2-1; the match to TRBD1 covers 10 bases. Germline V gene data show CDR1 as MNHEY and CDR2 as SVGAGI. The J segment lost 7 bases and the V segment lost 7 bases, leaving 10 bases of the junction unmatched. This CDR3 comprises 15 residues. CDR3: CASTRGGQGGNEQFF. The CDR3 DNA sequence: TGTGCCAGCACCAGGGGAGGACAGGGGGGTAATGAGCAGTTCTTC.

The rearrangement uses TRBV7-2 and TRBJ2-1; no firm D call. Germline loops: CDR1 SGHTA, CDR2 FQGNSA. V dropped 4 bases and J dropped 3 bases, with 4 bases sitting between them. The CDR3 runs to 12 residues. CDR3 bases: TGTGCCAGCAGCTCCCACTACAATGAGCAGTTCTTC. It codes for CASSSHYNEQFF.

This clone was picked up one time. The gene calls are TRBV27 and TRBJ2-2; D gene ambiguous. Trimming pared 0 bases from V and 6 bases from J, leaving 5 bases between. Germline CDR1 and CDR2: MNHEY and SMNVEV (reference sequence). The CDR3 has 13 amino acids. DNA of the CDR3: TGTGCCAGCAGTTTATCCGGGTCCGGGGAGCTGTTTTTT. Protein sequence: CASSLSGSGELFF.

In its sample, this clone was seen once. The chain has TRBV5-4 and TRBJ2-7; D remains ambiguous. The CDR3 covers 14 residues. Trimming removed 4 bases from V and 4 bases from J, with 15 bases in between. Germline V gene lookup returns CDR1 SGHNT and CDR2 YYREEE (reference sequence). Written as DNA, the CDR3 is TGTGCCAGCAGCCGTGCCCCGACCAGGTACGAGCAGTACTTC. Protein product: CASSRAPTRYEQYF. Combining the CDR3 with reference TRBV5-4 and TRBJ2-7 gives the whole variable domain ETGVTQSPTHLIKTRGQQVTLRCSSQSGHNTVSWYQQALGQGPQFIFQYYREEENGRGNFPPRFSGLQFPNYSSELNVNALELDDSALYLCASSRAPTRYEQYFGPGTRLTVT.

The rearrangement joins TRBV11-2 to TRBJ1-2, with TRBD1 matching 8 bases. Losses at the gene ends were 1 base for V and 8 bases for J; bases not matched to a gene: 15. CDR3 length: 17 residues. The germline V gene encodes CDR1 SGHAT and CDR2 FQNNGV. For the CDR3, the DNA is TGTGCCAGCAGCTTAGCCCCCAGGGGGCCTTCCCTAGGAGGCTACACCTTC. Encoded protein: CASSLAPRGPSLGGYTF.

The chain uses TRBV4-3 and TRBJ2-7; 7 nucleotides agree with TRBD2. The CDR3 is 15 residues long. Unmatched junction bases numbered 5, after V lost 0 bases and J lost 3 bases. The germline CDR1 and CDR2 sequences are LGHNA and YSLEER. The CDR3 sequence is CASSQDLGGGYEQYF. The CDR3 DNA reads TGCGCCAGCAGCCAAGATCTCGGCGGGGGCTACGAGCAGTACTTC.

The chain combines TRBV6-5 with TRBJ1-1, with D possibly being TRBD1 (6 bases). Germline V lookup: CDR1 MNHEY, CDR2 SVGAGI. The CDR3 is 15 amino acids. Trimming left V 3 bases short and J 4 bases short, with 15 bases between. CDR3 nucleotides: TGTGCCAGCAGTTATTCCCCCAGGGGTAGCACTGAAGCTTTCTTT. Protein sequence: CASSYSPRGSTEAFF.

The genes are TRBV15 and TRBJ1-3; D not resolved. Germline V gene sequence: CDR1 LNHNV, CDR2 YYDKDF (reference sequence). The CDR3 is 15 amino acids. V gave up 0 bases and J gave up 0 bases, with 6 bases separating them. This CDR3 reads CATSRDLSSGNTIYF. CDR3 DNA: TGTGCCACCAGCAGAGATCTTAGCTCTGGAAACACCATATATTTT.

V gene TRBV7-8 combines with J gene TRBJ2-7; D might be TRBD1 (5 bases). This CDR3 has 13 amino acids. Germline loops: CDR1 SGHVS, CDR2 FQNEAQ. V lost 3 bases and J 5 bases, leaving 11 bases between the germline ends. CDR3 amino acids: CASSLGQYNEQYF. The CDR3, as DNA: TGTGCCAGCAGCTTGGGGCAGTACAACGAGCAGTACTTC.

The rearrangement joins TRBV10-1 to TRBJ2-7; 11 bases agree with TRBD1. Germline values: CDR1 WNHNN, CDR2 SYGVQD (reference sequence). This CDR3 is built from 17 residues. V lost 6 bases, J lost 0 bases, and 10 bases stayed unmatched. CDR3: CASRDRGRKTSSYEQYF. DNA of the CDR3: TGCGCCAGCAGGGACAGGGGGCGAAAAACCAGCTCCTACGAGCAGTACTTC.

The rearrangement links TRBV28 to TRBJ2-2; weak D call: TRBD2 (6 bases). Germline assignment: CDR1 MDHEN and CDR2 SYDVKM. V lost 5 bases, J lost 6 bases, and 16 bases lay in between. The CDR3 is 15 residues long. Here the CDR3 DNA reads TGTGCCAGCAGTGCCCTTACGGGAGTGGCCGGGGAGCTGTTTTTT. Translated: CASSALTGVAGELFF.

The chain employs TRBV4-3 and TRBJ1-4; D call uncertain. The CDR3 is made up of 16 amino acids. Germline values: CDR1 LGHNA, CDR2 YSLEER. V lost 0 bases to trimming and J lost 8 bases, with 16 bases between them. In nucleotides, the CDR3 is TGCGCCAGCAGCCAAGATTTTCGCAGCGGTCTGGAAAAACTGTTTTTT. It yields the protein CASSQDFRSGLEKLFF.

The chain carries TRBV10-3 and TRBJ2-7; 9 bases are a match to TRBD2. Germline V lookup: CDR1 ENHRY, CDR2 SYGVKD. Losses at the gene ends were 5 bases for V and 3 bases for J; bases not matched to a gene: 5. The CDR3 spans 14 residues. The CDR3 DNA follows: TGTGCCATCAGTACTTCTAGCGGGAACTACGAGCAGTACTTC. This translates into CAISTSSGNYEQYF.

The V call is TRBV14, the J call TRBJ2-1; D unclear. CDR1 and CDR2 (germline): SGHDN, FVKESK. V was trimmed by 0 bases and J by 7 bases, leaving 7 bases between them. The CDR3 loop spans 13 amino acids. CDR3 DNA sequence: TGTGCCAGCAGCCAAGAGCGGCGGAATGAGCAGTTCTTC. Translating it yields CASSQERRNEQFF.

CDR3 amino acids: CASSRFQGPQHF. CDR3 in DNA: TGTGCCAGTAGCAGGTTCCAGGGGCCCCAGCATTTT. The chain links TRBV19 to TRBJ1-5, with D maybe TRBD1 (5 bases). V shed 6 bases and J shed 9 bases, with 12 bases lying between them. This CDR3 spans 12 amino acids. Germline V gene sequence: CDR1 LNHDA, CDR2 SQIVND (reference sequence). Full variable domain (outside the CDR3, taken from reference TRBV19 and TRBJ1-5): DGGITQSPKYLFRKEGQNVTLSCEQNLNHDAMYWYRQDPGQGLRLIYYSQIVNDFQKGDIAEGYSVSREKKESFPLTVTSAQKNPTAFYLCASSRFQGPQHFGDGTRLSIL.

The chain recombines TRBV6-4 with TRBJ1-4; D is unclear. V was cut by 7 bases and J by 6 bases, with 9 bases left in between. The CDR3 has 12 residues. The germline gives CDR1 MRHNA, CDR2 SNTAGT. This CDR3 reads CASMRLDEKLFF. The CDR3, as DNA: TGTGCCAGCATGAGATTGGATGAAAAACTGTTTTTT.

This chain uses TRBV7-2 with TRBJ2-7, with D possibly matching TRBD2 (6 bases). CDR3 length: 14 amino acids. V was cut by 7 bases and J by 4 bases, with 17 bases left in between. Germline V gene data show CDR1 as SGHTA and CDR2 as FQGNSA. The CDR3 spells CASKGGSGYYEQYF. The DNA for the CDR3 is TGTGCCAGCAAAGGAGGGAGCGGATATTACGAGCAGTACTTC.

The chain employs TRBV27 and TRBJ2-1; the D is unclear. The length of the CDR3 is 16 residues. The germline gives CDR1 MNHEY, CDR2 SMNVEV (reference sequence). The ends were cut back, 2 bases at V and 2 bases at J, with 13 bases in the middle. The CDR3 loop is CASSLGALPTYNEQFF. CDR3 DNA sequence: TGTGCCAGCAGTTTAGGAGCCCTGCCGACCTACAATGAGCAGTTCTTC.

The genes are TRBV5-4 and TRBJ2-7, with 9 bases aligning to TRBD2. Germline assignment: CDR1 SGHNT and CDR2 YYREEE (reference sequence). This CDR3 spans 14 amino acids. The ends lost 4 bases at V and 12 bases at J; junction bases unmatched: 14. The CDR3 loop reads CASSGGSSGIRRYF. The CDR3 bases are TGTGCCAGCAGCGGAGGATCTAGCGGGATACGTAGGTACTTC.